The next 9 T cell receptor beta chains were all read from a single sample in a study of T cell responses to AZD1222 COVID-19 vaccine. Sequencing was performed with immunoSEQ multiplex PCR; in TCRdb, only in-frame clones are kept and a portion is missing. The data show around 110,000 clones, around 87% seen once. The sequencing used peripheral blood, collected on day 0 of AZD1222 vaccination. The receptors originated from an adult in good health.

The V call is TRBV19, the J call TRBJ1-2, with D unclear. Germline CDR1 LNHDA, CDR2 SQIVND (reference sequence). The CDR3 loop spans 13 amino acids. V was trimmed by 4 bases and J by 6 bases, leaving 12 bases between them. The DNA of the CDR3 is TGTGCCAGTAGTACCAGGCCCCGGGATGGCTACACCTTC. Residues: CASSTRPRDGYTF.

The chain recombines TRBV7-2 with TRBJ2-1; D is perhaps TRBD2 (5 bases). Trimming removed 5 bases at V and 6 bases at J, with 17 bases between. CDR1 and CDR2 from the germline V gene are SGHTA and FQGNSA. This CDR3 region has 15 residues. CDR3 loop: CASSPSSGGGNEQFF. Here the CDR3 DNA reads TGTGCCAGCAGCCCTAGTTCTGGAGGTGGCAATGAGCAGTTCTTC.

The chain couples TRBV7-8 to TRBJ1-2; D gene ambiguous. CDR1 and CDR2 (germline): SGHVS, FQNEAQ. Trimming removed 1 base at V and 4 bases at J, with 7 bases between. The CDR3 runs 13 residues. The CDR3 nucleotides read TGTGCCAGCAGCTTAGGGCTCAGCTATGGCTACACCTTC. It specifies CASSLGLSYGYTF.

The chain combines TRBV11-3 with TRBJ2-7; 9 nucleotides line up with TRBD1. Unmatched junction bases numbered 12, after V lost 1 base and J lost 5 bases. This CDR3 spans 17 amino acids. Germline-derived CDR1 and CDR2 are SGHNT and YENEEA. CDR3 DNA: TGTGCCAGCAGCTTAGGCCAAAGACAGGGGGTGAACGACGAGCAGTACTTC. Encoded protein: CASSLGQRQGVNDEQYF.

The V call is TRBV7-9, the J call TRBJ1-1, with D unresolved. The CDR3 totals 12 residues. Germline assignment: CDR1 SEHNR and CDR2 FQNEAQ (reference sequence). V dropped 10 bases and J dropped 0 bases, with 9 bases sitting between them. CDR3 region: CATRRMNTEAFF. The CDR3 DNA reads TGTGCCACCCGGCGTATGAACACTGAAGCTTTCTTT.

This clone was observed a single time. Other nucleotide sequences from this sample produce the same CDR3. The chain joins TRBV29-1 to TRBJ1-2, with unresolved D. Germline CDR1 is SQVTM and CDR2 is ANQGSEA. The V gene lost 4 bases and the J gene lost 2 bases, with 8 bases spanning the gap. The CDR3 has 12 amino acids. As DNA, the CDR3 is TGCAGCGTTGTTGGCGGGAACTATGGCTACACCTTC. This encodes CSVVGGNYGYTF.

The CDR3 reads CASSRTGSSTEAFF. CDR3 nucleotide sequence: TGTGCCAGCAGCCGTACAGGGTCGAGCACTGAAGCTTTCTTT. This chain joins TRBV6-5 and TRBJ1-1; the D gene is possibly TRBD1 (6 bases). This CDR3 region has 14 residues. The V end lost 6 bases, the J end lost 4 bases, and 15 bases lay between the germline ends. Germline loops: CDR1 MNHEY, CDR2 SVGAGI.

Of note for this clone: The junction departs from germline at one end; a sequencing error may be responsible. The gene calls are TRBV6-1 and TRBJ1-5, with D tentatively TRBD1 (5 bases). CDR1 and CDR2 from the germline V gene are MNHNS and SASEGT. There are 15 residues in the CDR3. CDR3 sequence (DNA): TGTGCCAGCAGCGAAGGGGCAGTCCGAAATCAGCCCCAGCATTTT. Translating it yields CASSEGAVRNQPQHF.

The genes are TRBV6-5 and TRBJ1-2; D is perhaps TRBD1 (6 bases). There are 14 residues in the CDR3. V dropped 6 bases and J dropped 5 bases, with 16 bases sitting between them. The germline gives CDR1 MNHEY, CDR2 SVGAGI. The CDR3 DNA reads as TGTGCCAGCAGAACCCGGACAGAACTTTATGGCTACACCTTC. Translating gives CASRTRTELYGYTF.